This TCR beta chain was sequenced for a study of T cells in localized non-small cell lung cancer (dated by TCRdb to 2018 to 2021). In the study overall: The study examined T cell repertoires in roughly 240 patients with early-stage NSCLC and compared tumors with uninvolved tumor-adjacent lungs. All 250 or so NSCLC patients in the cohort were treatment-naive and had localized lung tumors that were resected. A mean age of around 66 years was recorded for the NSCLC patients, of whom roughly 130 were male and about 100 were female. The paper's findings and limits, for the study overall: Because multi-region tumor sequencing was not performed, intratumor heterogeneity could not be ruled out. The highest T cell clonality was observed in uninvolved tumor-adjacent lung, where clonality exceeded that of tumor, suggesting that antigenic responses were more focused in uninvolved tumor-adjacent lung. Because the study design was exploratory, TCR variables were selected using unadjusted p-values without false-discovery rate correction. Higher blood T cell density associated with longer overall survival, while higher adjacent-lung clonality associated with shorter survival. A median of around 57 of the top 100 tumor clones turned up in the paired uninvolved adjacent lung, and 25 to 35 of those clones also ranked among the top 100 of that same adjacent lung.

The immunoSEQ Assay was used to sequence TCR beta CDR3 regions from DNA. In the source study's methods: To compute T cell density, TCR beta template counts were normalized to usable DNA, which was estimated by amplifying housekeeping genes. Richness was estimated using the preseqR package, with extrapolation to 400,000 templates for PBMC samples and to 120,000 templates for tissue samples. Clonality was taken to be one minus Pielou's evenness. Tissue-enriched TCRs were identified by differential abundance testing using productive amino-acid clonotypes, minimum total count 5 and alpha 0.1. The Jaccard Index and the Morisita Overlap Index were used to measure how much the repertoires overlapped between compartments. GLIPH clustered TCR beta CDR3s with public tetramer-defined viral CDR3s; viral motifs required at least three viral sequences plus V-gene enrichment. Held by TCRdb, this immuneACCESS table contains in-frame sequences only and omits some clones. Under half of the omission traces to an unresolved V gene where checked; the cause of the rest is unknown. D and trimming were read from the DNA, whereas the V and J calls and clone size are those reported in that table. The sample includes tens of thousands of clones, with more than 70% observed a single time. Of the sample, 20% to 25% falls within the top ten clones.

Measured from the cysteine to the phenylalanine, the CDR3 is 12 residues long. Only the CDR3 DNA is retained, 36 bases long and in frame from the first base. The V end loses 3 bases and the J end loses 2 bases, and a stretch of 6 bases separates them. According to the germline V gene, CDR1 reads SQVTM and CDR2 reads ANQGSEA. Notes on this clone: What this receptor recognizes is not known. No much larger clone is present one base from it, and per-base qualities are unavailable.

At diagnosis, tumor, uninvolved tumor-adjacent lung and peripheral blood were collected and then preserved as a mix of FFPE and fresh-frozen material. Blood samples were analyzed as peripheral blood mononuclear cells for TCR repertoire profiling. The sample here was peripheral blood, taken before any cancer treatment. The receptor's source is a woman between 35 and 75 years old with stage I squamous cell lung carcinoma. This sequence uses TRBV29-1 and TRBJ2-3; the D gene identity is not certain. The base sequence is TGCAGCGTTGAGACAAACACAGATACGCAGTATTTT. Translated, it gives CSVETNTDTQYF.